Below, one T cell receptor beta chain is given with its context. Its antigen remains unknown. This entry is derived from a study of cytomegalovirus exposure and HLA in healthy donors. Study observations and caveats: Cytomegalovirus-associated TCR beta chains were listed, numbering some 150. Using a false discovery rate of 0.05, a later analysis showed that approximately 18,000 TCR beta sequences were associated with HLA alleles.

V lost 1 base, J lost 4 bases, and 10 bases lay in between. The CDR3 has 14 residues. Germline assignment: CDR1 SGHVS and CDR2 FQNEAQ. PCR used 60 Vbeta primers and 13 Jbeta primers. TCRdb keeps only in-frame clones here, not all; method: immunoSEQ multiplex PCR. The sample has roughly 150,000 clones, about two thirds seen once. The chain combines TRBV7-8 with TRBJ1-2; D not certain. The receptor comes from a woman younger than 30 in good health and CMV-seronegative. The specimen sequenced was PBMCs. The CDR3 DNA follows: TGTGCCAGCAGCTTAGAACGCAGGTCCTATGGCTACACCTTC. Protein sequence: CASSLERRSYGYTF.